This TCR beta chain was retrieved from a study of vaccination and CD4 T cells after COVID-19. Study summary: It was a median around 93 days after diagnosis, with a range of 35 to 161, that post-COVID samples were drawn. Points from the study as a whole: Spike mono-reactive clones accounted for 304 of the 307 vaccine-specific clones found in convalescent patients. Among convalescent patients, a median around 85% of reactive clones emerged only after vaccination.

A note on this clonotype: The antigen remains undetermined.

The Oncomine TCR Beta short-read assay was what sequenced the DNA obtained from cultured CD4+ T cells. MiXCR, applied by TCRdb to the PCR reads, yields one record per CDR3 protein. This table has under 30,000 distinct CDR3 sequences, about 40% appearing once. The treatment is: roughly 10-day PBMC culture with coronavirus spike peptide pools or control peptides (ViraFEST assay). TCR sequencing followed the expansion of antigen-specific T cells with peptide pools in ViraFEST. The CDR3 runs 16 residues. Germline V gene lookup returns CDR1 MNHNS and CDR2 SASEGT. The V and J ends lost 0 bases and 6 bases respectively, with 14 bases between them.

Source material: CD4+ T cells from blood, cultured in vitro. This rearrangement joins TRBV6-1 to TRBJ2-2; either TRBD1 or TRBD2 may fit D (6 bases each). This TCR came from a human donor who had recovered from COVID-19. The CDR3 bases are TGTGCCAGCAGTGAAGCCTGGGGGGCGCGGGCCGGGGAGCTGTTTTTT. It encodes CASSEAWGARAGELFF.